The entry that follows covers one T cell receptor (beta chain) sequence. These data originate in a study of blood T cell repertoires in COVID-19. On the study more broadly: Acute and convalescent COVID-19 specimens originated in the United States, Italy and Spain. The analysed material was cDNA or gDNA that came from T cells, B-cell-depleted T cells, or PBMCs.

CDR3 length: 15 residues. The trim removed 4 bases at V and 4 bases at J, leaving 6 bases unmatched. Germline CDR1 and CDR2: SGHTS and YDEGEE. Original methodology: How many nucleated cells were present was estimated from reference gene primer amplification. Some clones are missing from TCRdb's copy, which holds only in-frame ones; the method was immunoSEQ multiplex PCR. That table furnishes V, J and clone size, whereas the DNA furnished D and trimming. The data show around 140,000 clones, with 75% to 90% seen just once and roughly 10% held by the top ten. The genes are TRBV5-8 and TRBJ2-7, with 12 bases that match TRBD2. The origin of this receptor is a man between 60 and 70 years old with active or convalescent COVID-19. The sample comprised peripheral blood. CDR3 DNA: TGTGCCAGCAGCAGGAAGGGACTAGCGGGTTACGAGCAGTACTTC. Protein sequence: CASSRKGLAGYEQYF.